The 28 T cell receptor beta chains listed next were all sequenced from one sample in a study of CD8 T cells in Susac syndrome. An input of roughly 0.5 to 1 ug of RNA was subjected to reverse transcription using random hexamers. TCRdb re-derived calls from the immunoSEQ multiplex PCR reads in MiXCR, one entry per CDR3 protein. The sample yields under 200,000 distinct CDR3 sequences, 90% to 95% seen once. Material for sequencing was CD8+ T cells from PBMCs. Receptors were obtained from a human donor with multiple sclerosis.

The chain couples TRBV10-3 to TRBJ2-3; unclear D gene. The V gene lost 6 bases and the J gene lost 0 bases, with 7 bases spanning the gap. The CDR3 contains 13 residues. The germline gives CDR1 ENHRY, CDR2 SYGVKD. CDR3 region: CAISSSSTDTQYF. CDR3 bases: TGTGCCATCAGCAGCTCTAGCACAGATACGCAGTATTTT.

This rearrangement joins TRBV28 to TRBJ2-7, with 7 positions matching TRBD2. The length of the CDR3 is 16 residues. The J segment lost 3 bases and the V segment lost 1 base, leaving 9 bases of the junction unmatched. The germline CDR1 and CDR2 sequences are MDHEN and SYDVKM. CDR3 sequence reads: CASSLSAGTIDYEQYF. The CDR3 nucleotides read TGTGCCAGCAGTTTATCCGCCGGGACTATAGACTACGAGCAGTACTTC. The whole variable domain, filled in from reference TRBV28 and TRBJ2-7, reads DVKVTQSSRYLVKRTGEKVFLECVQDMDHENMFWYRQDPGLGLRLIYFSYDVKMKEKGDIPEGYSVSREKKERFSLILESASTNQTSMYLCASSLSAGTIDYEQYFGPGTRLTVT.

The chain has TRBV4-1 and TRBJ2-7; D is possibly TRBD1 (6 bases). Germline V CDR1 and CDR2: MGHRA, YSYEKL. This CDR3 is built from 14 residues. Trimming left V 0 bases short and J 5 bases short, with 11 bases between. In DNA, the CDR3 is TGCGCCAGCAGCCAAGATGGCAGGGGCAACGAGCAGTACTTC. Encoded protein: CASSQDGRGNEQYF.

The chain couples TRBV27 to TRBJ2-1, with 11 positions matching TRBD1. The CDR3 totals 15 residues. The V gene end was trimmed by 6 bases and the J gene end by 5 bases; junction bases not matched to a gene: 6. Germline lookup yields CDR1 MNHEY and CDR2 SMNVEV (reference sequence). CDR3 residues: CASRLGTGGDNEQFF. In DNA, the CDR3 is TGTGCCAGCAGACTGGGGACAGGGGGAGACAATGAGCAGTTCTTC.

V is TRBV29-1 and J is TRBJ2-2, with 7 bases fitting TRBD1. Trimming cost V 6 bases and J 5 bases; bases outside gene matches: 6. Germline CDR1 is SQVTM and CDR2 is ANQGSEA. CDR3 size: 13 residues. The CDR3 here is CSVTGDWTGELFF. The CDR3 region has the DNA TGCAGCGTCACAGGGGATTGGACCGGGGAGCTGTTTTTT.

This chain joins TRBV29-1 and TRBJ2-2, with TRBD2 matching over 11 bases. The ends lost 1 base at V and 4 bases at J; junction bases unmatched: 8. The CDR3 covers 17 residues. Germline CDR1 reads SQVTM; CDR2 reads ANQGSEA. The CDR3 loop is CSVEVLAGGPGTGELFF. CDR3 DNA sequence: TGCAGCGTTGAAGTGTTAGCGGGAGGGCCCGGCACCGGGGAGCTGTTTTTT.

The genes are TRBV7-9 and TRBJ2-3; D is tentatively TRBD1 or TRBD2 (7 bases each). The CDR3 runs to 16 residues. V dropped 5 bases and J dropped 5 bases, with 20 bases sitting between them. Germline V gives CDR1 SEHNR, CDR2 FQNEAQ (reference sequence). The CDR3 reads CASSPHKGGGRDTQYF. In DNA, the CDR3 is TGTGCCAGCAGCCCGCACAAGGGAGGGGGCCGAGATACGCAGTATTTT.

This clonotype came up once. This chain joins TRBV29-1 and TRBJ1-1; D remains unclear. V was trimmed by 0 bases and J by 6 bases, leaving 5 bases between them. From germline, CDR1 is SQVTM and CDR2 ANQGSEA. CDR3 length equals 11 residues. The CDR3 spells CSVEEGPEAFF. CDR3 nucleotides: TGCAGCGTTGAAGAAGGCCCTGAAGCTTTCTTT.

The gene calls are TRBV28 and TRBJ1-2; the D gene is possibly TRBD1 (6 bases). The V end was cut by 6 bases, the J end by 8 bases, with 16 bases between. Germline V gene lookup returns CDR1 MDHEN and CDR2 SYDVKM. This CDR3 has 13 amino acids. CDR3 amino acids: CASSPGQFNGYTF. The CDR3 coding sequence is TGTGCCAGCAGCCCTGGACAGTTCAACGGCTACACCTTC.

V usage is TRBV2 and J usage is TRBJ2-5; D is possibly TRBD1 or TRBD2 (6 bases each). CDR3 length: 13 residues. The ends were cut back, 7 bases at V and 4 bases at J, with 13 bases in the middle. The germline V gene encodes CDR1 SNHLY and CDR2 FYNNEI. In DNA form, the CDR3 reads TGTGCCAGCAACGAGGGGGGCCCAGAGACCCAGTACTTC. This codes for CASNEGGPETQYF.

The rearrangement uses TRBV6-1 and TRBJ2-1, with D hard to call. The CDR3 consists of 15 residues. V shed 5 bases and J shed 6 bases, with 17 bases lying between them. The germline CDR1 and CDR2 sequences are MNHNS and SASEGT. CDR3 in DNA: TGTGCCAGCAGTCGAAGGGATTCACCCCTCAATGAGCAGTTCTTC. It is translated as CASSRRDSPLNEQFF.

V and J are TRBV11-2 and TRBJ2-7; D remains ambiguous. This CDR3 spans 12 amino acids. Trimming stripped 2 bases from V and 6 bases from J, with 8 bases between. The germline gives CDR1 SGHAT, CDR2 FQNNGV. The CDR3: CASSLLFLEQYF. As DNA, the CDR3 is TGTGCCAGCAGCTTACTTTTTCTCGAGCAGTACTTC.

The chain couples TRBV4-2 to TRBJ2-7, with 13 bases aligning to TRBD2. Trimming took 3 bases from V and 4 from J; bases not matched to a gene: 9. The CDR3 totals 17 residues. Germline V gene data show CDR1 as LGHNA and CDR2 as YNFKEQ. The CDR3 DNA sequence: TGTGCCAGCAGCCATCGGACTAGCGGGAGTGCACTTTACGAGCAGTACTTC. The encoded protein is CASSHRTSGSALYEQYF.

V and J are TRBV5-4 and TRBJ2-7; either TRBD1 or TRBD2 may supply D (5 bases each). V was clipped by 0 bases and J by 3 bases, with 10 bases between them. The CDR3 covers 14 residues. Germline-derived CDR1 and CDR2 are SGHNT and YYREEE (reference sequence). In DNA form, the CDR3 reads TGTGCCAGCAGCTTGGCCGGGACGGACTACGAGCAGTACTTC. Translation gives CASSLAGTDYEQYF. The variable domain in full, completed from reference TRBV5-4 and TRBJ2-7, reads ETGVTQSPTHLIKTRGQQVTLRCSSQSGHNTVSWYQQALGQGPQFIFQYYREEENGRGNFPPRFSGLQFPNYSSELNVNALELDDSALYLCASSLAGTDYEQYFGPGTRLTVT.

The chain uses TRBV7-9 and TRBJ2-3; D is perhaps TRBD1 or TRBD2 (5 bases each). CDR3 length: 15 residues. Trimming shortened V by 3 bases and J by 2 bases, and 12 bases separated the two germline ends. Per germline, CDR1 SEHNR and CDR2 FQNEAQ (reference sequence). The CDR3 region has the DNA TGTGCCAGCAGCTTGTTGGGGGAGTACACAGATACGCAGTATTTT. Amino acids: CASSLLGEYTDTQYF.

This clonotype was observed a single time. The rearrangement joins TRBV6-5 to TRBJ2-1; D is perhaps TRBD1 (5 bases). Germline-derived CDR1 and CDR2 are MNHEY and SVGAGI. Trimming removed 2 bases at V and 1 base at J, with 9 bases between. The CDR3 covers 15 residues. CDR3 coding DNA: TGTGCCAGCAGTTACGGGGCAGGGTCCTACAATGAGCAGTTCTTC. Its translation is CASSYGAGSYNEQFF.

The genes are TRBV12-3 or TRBV12-4 and TRBJ1-2; D is perhaps TRBD1 (6 bases). This CDR3 region has 14 residues. The V end was cut by 3 bases, the J end by 0 bases, with 8 bases between. This CDR3 reads CASSLGTSNYGYTF. DNA of the CDR3: TGTGCCAGCAGTTTGGGGACATCTAACTATGGCTACACCTTC.

CDR3 protein: CASSWTWTYEQYF. As DNA, the CDR3 is TGTGCCAGCAGTTGGACATGGACCTACGAGCAGTACTTC. The genes are TRBV6-6 and TRBJ2-7; TRBD1 might be the D (5 bases). Per the germline V gene, CDR1 is MNHNY and CDR2 is SVGAGI (reference sequence). Trimming cost V 4 bases and J 2 bases, with 9 bases left between them. The CDR3 extends over 13 amino acids.

The chain is built from TRBV13 and TRBJ2-1; D remains unclear. The V and J ends lost 3 bases and 0 bases respectively, with 12 bases between them. The CDR3 contains 16 residues. CDR1 is PRHDT, CDR2 FYEKMQ, per germline (reference sequence). The CDR3 is CASSFGPTGSYNEQFF. In nucleotides, the CDR3 is TGTGCCAGCAGCTTTGGCCCAACGGGCTCCTACAATGAGCAGTTCTTC.

The chain recombines TRBV29-1 with TRBJ2-7; D unclear. CDR1 SQVTM and CDR2 ANQGSEA come from the germline V gene. CDR3 length: 16 amino acids. The V end was cut by 4 bases, the J end by 5 bases, with 24 bases between. The CDR3 DNA reads as TGCAGCGTTGCTGGGCATGTCCCATCGAGGTACAACGAGCAGTACTTC. Protein: CSVAGHVPSRYNEQYF.

The rearrangement joins TRBV20-1 to TRBJ2-2; TRBD2 aligns across 7 bases. Trimming at V came to 4 bases and at J to 7 bases, leaving 12 bases not matched to a gene. In germline, CDR1 is DFQATT, CDR2 SNEGSKA (reference sequence). The CDR3 is 15 residues long. CDR3 sequence reads: CSATSTGGSGGELFF. CDR3 DNA sequence: TGCAGTGCTACATCCACGGGAGGTAGCGGCGGGGAGCTGTTTTTT.

The V and J genes are TRBV30 and TRBJ1-2, with D maybe TRBD1 (6 bases). V was cut by 4 bases and J by 4 bases, with 16 bases left in between. Germline V gene data show CDR1 as GTSNPN and CDR2 as SVGIG (reference sequence). The CDR3 runs to 14 residues. The CDR3 protein is CAWKRQVKSYGYTF. The CDR3, as DNA: TGTGCCTGGAAACGACAGGTGAAAAGCTATGGCTACACCTTC.

J is TRBJ1-2 and V is TRBV9; D possibly corresponds to TRBD1 (5 bases). The CDR3 spans 12 residues. Per the germline V gene, CDR1 is SGDLS and CDR2 is YYNGEE. Deletions cut 3 bases from V and 5 bases from J, with 8 bases between. The CDR3 DNA sequence: TGTGCCAGCAGCGGGGACGCTTATGGCTACACCTTC. Amino acids: CASSGDAYGYTF. Supplemented by reference TRBV9 and TRBJ1-2, the full variable domain reads DSGVTQTPKHLITATGQRVTLRCSPRSGDLSVYWYQQSLDQGLQFLIQYYNGEERAKGNILERFSAQQFPDLHSELNLSSLELGDSALYFCASSGDAYGYTFGSGTRLTVV.

V usage is TRBV7-8 and J usage is TRBJ2-4; tentative D call: TRBD2 (6 bases). Trimming stripped 1 base from V and 3 bases from J, with 13 bases between. CDR3 size: 16 residues. Germline V lookup: CDR1 SGHVS, CDR2 FQNEAQ. For the CDR3, the DNA is TGTGCCAGCAGCTTAGACCAGACTAGGAACAAAAACATTCAGTACTTC. Protein: CASSLDQTRNKNIQYF.

The CDR3 nucleotides are TGTGCCAGCACCCCCCGGGGGCTGGGGATCACTGAAGCTTTCTTT. It yields the protein CASTPRGLGITEAFF. This chain connects TRBV28 to TRBJ1-1; D might be TRBD1 (6 bases). Trimming cost V 7 bases and J 4 bases, with 19 bases left between them. Germline V gene lookup returns CDR1 MDHEN and CDR2 SYDVKM. This CDR3 is 15 amino acids long. The whole variable domain, remainder taken from reference TRBV28 and TRBJ1-1, is DVKVTQSSRYLVKRTGEKVFLECVQDMDHENMFWYRQDPGLGLRLIYFSYDVKMKEKGDIPEGYSVSREKKERFSLILESASTNQTSMYLCASTPRGLGITEAFFGQGTRLTVV.

This chain connects TRBV5-1 to TRBJ2-1; maybe TRBD2 (6 bases). Per the germline V gene, CDR1 is SGHRS and CDR2 is YFSETQ. Trimming left V 0 bases short and J 9 bases short, with 13 bases between. The CDR3 contains 14 residues. The chain's CDR3 is CASSLAGGLSEQFF. The CDR3 nucleotides are TGCGCCAGCAGCTTGGCCGGAGGGCTAAGTGAGCAGTTCTTC.

J is TRBJ2-3 and V is TRBV29-1, with 10 bases identical to TRBD2. CDR3 length: 14 residues. V shed 5 bases, J shed 2 bases, and the junction held 4 bases outside the gene matches. Looked up from germline, CDR1 is SQVTM and CDR2 is ANQGSEA. CDR3: CSVSLAGSTDTQYF. The DNA for the CDR3 is TGCAGCGTTTCACTAGCGGGGTCCACAGATACGCAGTATTTT.

V gene TRBV25-1 combines with J gene TRBJ2-3; D remains unclear. The CDR3 has 12 residues. Deletions cut 2 bases from V and 3 bases from J, with 3 bases between. Per germline, CDR1 MGHDK and CDR2 SYGVNS. The DNA of the CDR3 is TGTGCCAGCAGTGAACCTACAGATACGCAGTATTTT. This translates into CASSEPTDTQYF. The entire variable domain, with the rest obtained from reference TRBV25-1 and TRBJ2-3, is as follows: EADIYQTPRYLVIGTGKKITLECSQTMGHDKMYWYQQDPGMELHLIHYSYGVNSTEKGDLSSESTVSRIRTEHFPLTLESARPSHTSQYLCASSEPTDTQYFGPGTRLTVL.